This TCR beta chain derives from a study of blood T cell repertoires in COVID-19. Background on the study: PBMCs, B-cell-depleted T cells, or T cells provided the cDNA or gDNA that made up the material.

The study assigned cohorts using participant-reported clinical history. In Cohort 3, a recovered donor had either two negative PCRs, clearance, or symptom resolution. Some clones are missing from TCRdb's copy, which holds only in-frame ones; the method was immunoSEQ multiplex PCR. The sample consists of 430,000 or so clones, 70% to 90% of them appearing once. The CDR3 is made up of 17 amino acids. Germline V gene data show CDR1 as LNHDA and CDR2 as SQIVND (reference sequence). V shed 7 bases, J shed 1 base, and the junction held 13 bases outside the gene matches. The sample was PBMCs or T cells enriched from blood (not recorded which). This chain connects TRBV19 to TRBJ2-4; 7 nucleotides match TRBD2. This receptor was taken from a woman aged 40 to 55 who had recovered from COVID-19. CDR3 sequence reads: CASTPLGGNVAKNIQYF. The CDR3, as DNA: TGTGCCAGTACCCCCCTGGGGGGGAATGTGGCCAAAAACATTCAGTACTTC.